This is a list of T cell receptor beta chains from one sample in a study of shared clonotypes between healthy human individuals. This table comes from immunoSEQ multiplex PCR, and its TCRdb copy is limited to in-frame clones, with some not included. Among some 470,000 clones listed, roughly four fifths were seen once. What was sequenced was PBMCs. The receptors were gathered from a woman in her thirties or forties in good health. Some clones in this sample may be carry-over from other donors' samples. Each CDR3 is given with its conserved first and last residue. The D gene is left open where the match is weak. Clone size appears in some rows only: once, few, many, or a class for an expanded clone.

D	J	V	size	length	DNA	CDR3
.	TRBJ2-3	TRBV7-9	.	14	TGTGCCAGCAGGGGTTTGTTTAGCACAGATACGCAGTATTTT	CASRGLFSTDTQYF
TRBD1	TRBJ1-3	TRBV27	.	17	TGTGCCAGCAGTTCCCGCGGGACAGATTACTCTGGAAACACCATATATTTT	CASSSRGTDYSGNTIYF
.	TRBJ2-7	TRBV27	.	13	TGTGCCAGCAGTTTCCTGGGGGACTACGAGCAGTACTTC	CASSFLGDYEQYF
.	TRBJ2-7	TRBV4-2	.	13	TGTGCCAGCAGCCAAGATAACGGATACGAGCAGTACTTC	CASSQDNGYEQYF
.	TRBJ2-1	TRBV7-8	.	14	TGTGCCAGCAGCTTGAGGGCCTCCTACAATGAGCAGTTCTTC	CASSLRASYNEQFF
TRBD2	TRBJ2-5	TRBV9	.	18	TGTGCCAGCAGCGTAGGGGGTCGGTGGTCTAGCGGGATCGAGACCCAGTACTTC	CASSVGGRWSSGIETQYF
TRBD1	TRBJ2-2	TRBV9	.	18	TGTGCCAGCAGCTCCTTTTCCGGGACAGGATGGGACACCGGGGAGCTGTTTTTT	CASSSFSGTGWDTGELFF
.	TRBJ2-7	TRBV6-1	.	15	TGTGCCAGCAGGGCCCAGAGGGCGGGTACCTACGAGCAGTACTTC	CASRAQRAGTYEQYF
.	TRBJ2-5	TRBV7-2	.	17	TGTGCCAGCAGCTTAGCTTGGGGGGGGCGGCAGCAAGAGACCCAGTACTTC	CASSLAWGGRQQETQYF
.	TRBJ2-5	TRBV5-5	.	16	TGTGCCAGCAGCTGGGAGGTTCAGCCGCTAGGGGAGACCCAGTACTTC	CASSWEVQPLGETQYF
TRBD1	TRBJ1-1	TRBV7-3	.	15	TGTGCCAGCAGCCCGGACAGGGGGCGATACACTGAAGCTTTCTTT	CASSPDRGRYTEAFF
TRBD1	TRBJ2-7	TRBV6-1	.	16	TGTGCCAGCAGTGAATCTTGGACAGGGGGTATCTACGAGCAGTACTTC	CASSESWTGGIYEQYF
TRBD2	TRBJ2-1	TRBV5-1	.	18	TGCGCCAGCAGGAGGGGGATCGGGCTAGCGGGAGGGCGTGATGAGCAGTTCTTC	CASRRGIGLAGGRDEQFF
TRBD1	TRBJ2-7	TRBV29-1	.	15	TGCAGCGTTGAAGGCCAACGGGACAGTGACTACGAGCAGTACTTC	CSVEGQRDSDYEQYF
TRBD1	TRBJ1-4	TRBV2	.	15	TGTGCCAGCAGCCAATTCAGGGGGCGGAATGAAAAACTGTTTTTT	CASSQFRGRNEKLFF
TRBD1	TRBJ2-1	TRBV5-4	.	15	TGTGCCAGCACGGTAGAACAGGGGGCCAGCAATGAGCAGTTCTTC	CASTVEQGASNEQFF
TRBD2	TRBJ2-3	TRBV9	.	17	TGTGCCAGCAATGGCGGAAGCGGGAGGCCCCTCACAGATACGCAGTATTTT	CASNGGSGRPLTDTQYF
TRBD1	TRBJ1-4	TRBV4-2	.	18	TGTGCCAGCAGCCAAGATCAACCCGGGACAGGGCTGTGGGAAAAACTGTTTTTT	CASSQDQPGTGLWEKLFF
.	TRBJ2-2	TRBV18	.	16	TGTGCCAGCTCACCTTCAGCCGCCCCGCTAACCGGGGAGCTGTTTTTT	CASSPSAAPLTGELFF
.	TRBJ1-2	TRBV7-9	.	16	TGTGCCAGCAGCTTAGAGGCAGTTAACCTGTACTATGGCTACACCTTC	CASSLEAVNLYYGYTF
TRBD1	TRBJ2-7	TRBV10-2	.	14	TGCGCCAGCAGAGGGACAGGGGCGACCTACGAGCAGTACTTC	CASRGTGATYEQYF
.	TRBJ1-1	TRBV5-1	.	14	TGCGCCAGCAGTGTTATACAGGGGAACACTGAAGCTTTCTTT	CASSVIQGNTEAFF
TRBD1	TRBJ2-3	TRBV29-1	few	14	TGCAGCGTTTTTGGGACAGGGGGTTTCAATACGCAGTATTTT	CSVFGTGGFNTQYF
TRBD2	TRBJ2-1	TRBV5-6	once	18	TGTGCCAGCAGCTTAGCGGGAGTGGTATCCTCCCCGGGGAATGAGCAGTTCTTC	CASSLAGVVSSPGNEQFF
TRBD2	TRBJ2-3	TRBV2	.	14	TGTGCCAGCAGTTCCCTAGCGGGAGGAGATACGCAGTATTTT	CASSSLAGGDTQYF
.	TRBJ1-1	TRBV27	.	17	TGTGCCAGCAGCTCTTTCGTTCGGAGTCGCCGAGAAGTTGGAGCTTTCTTT	CASSSFVRSRREVGAFF
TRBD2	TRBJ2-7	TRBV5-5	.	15	TGTGCCAGCAGCATGCCAGAGGGAGGGCTCTACGAGCAGTACTTC	CASSMPEGGLYEQYF
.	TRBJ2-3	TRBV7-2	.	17	TGTGCCAGCAGCTTAGCCAATGCCGCGACGCGCACAGATACGCAGTATTTT	CASSLANAATRTDTQYF
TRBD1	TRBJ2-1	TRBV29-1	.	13	TGCAGCGTGGGACAGGGGCCATACAATGAGCAGTTCTTC	CSVGQGPYNEQFF
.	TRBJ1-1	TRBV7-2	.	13	TGTGCCAGCAGCCCCCTCGGCCGGAAAGAAGCTTTCTTT	CASSPLGRKEAFF
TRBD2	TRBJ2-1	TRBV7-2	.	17	TGTGCCAGCAGCTTAGCTGTACTAGCGGGAGGTCCCAATGAGCAGTTCTTC	CASSLAVLAGGPNEQFF
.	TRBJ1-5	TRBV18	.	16	TGTGCCAGCTCCCCCTCTGGAGGTGATAGCAATCAGCCCCAGCATTTT	CASSPSGGDSNQPQHF
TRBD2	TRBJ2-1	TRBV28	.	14	TGTGCCAGCAGAAGCGGGGGCTCCTACAATGAGCAGTTCTTC	CASRSGGSYNEQFF
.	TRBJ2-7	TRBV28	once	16	TGTGCCAGCAGCTCACCTGGAATGGGCAGGCGCTACGAGCAGTACTTC	CASSSPGMGRRYEQYF
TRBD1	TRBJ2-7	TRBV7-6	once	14	TGTGCCAGCAGCCCACGACAGGGATCCTACGAGCAGTACTTC	CASSPRQGSYEQYF
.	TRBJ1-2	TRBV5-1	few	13	TGCGCCAGCAGCTTGGTCAGGGAAGACGGCTACACCTTC	CASSLVREDGYTF
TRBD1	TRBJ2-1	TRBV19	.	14	TGTGCCAGTAGTTCTGGGACAGGGGAGGGTGAGCAGTTCTTC	CASSSGTGEGEQFF
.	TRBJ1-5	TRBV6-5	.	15	TGTGCCAGCAGTTACTCGGTCACAGGGAATCAGCCCCAGCATTTT	CASSYSVTGNQPQHF
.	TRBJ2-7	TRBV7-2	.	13	TGTGCCAGCAGTTGGGACCTTTCCTACGAGCAGTACTTC	CASSWDLSYEQYF